This TCR beta chain appears in the sequencing data of a study of shared clonotypes between healthy human individuals. Trimming took 5 bases from V and 5 from J; bases not matched to a gene: 9. The CDR3 spans 15 residues. Germline V gene lookup returns CDR1 SGHTA and CDR2 FQGTGA. The assay ran at deep level. This table comes from immunoSEQ multiplex PCR, and its TCRdb copy is limited to in-frame clones, with some not included. Here the sample spans approximately 2,300,000 clones, 80% to 95% being singletons. The genes are TRBV7-3 and TRBJ2-5; 9 bases align to TRBD2. The sample taken for sequencing was naive CD4+ T cells from PBMCs. The subset denotes: CD45RA+ positively selected. This clonotype was obtained from a man aged 18 to 35 in good health. Some clones in this sample may be carry-over from other donors' samples. The CDR3 sequence is CASSPGGGRVETQYF. The CDR3 DNA reads as TGTGCCAGCAGCCCGGGGGGCGGGAGGGTGGAGACCCAGTACTTC. Supplemented by reference TRBV7-3 and TRBJ2-5, the full variable domain reads GAGVSQTPSNKVTEKGKYVELRCDPISGHTALYWYRQSLGQGPEFLIYFQGTGAADDSGLPNDRFFAVRPEGSVSTLKIQRTERGDSAVYLCASSPGGGRVETQYFGPGTRLLVL.